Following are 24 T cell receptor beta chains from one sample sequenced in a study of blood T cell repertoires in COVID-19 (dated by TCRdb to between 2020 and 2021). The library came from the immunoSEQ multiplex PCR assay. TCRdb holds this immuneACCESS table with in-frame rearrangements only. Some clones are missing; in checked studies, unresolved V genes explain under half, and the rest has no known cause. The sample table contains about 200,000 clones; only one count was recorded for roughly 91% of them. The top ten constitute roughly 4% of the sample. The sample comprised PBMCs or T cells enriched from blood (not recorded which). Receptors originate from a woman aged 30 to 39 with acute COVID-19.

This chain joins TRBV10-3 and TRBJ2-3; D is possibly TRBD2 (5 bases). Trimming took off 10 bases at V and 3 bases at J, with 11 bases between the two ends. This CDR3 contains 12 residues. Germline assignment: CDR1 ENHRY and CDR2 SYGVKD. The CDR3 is CATEGGTDTQYF. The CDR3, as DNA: TGTGCCACCGAGGGCGGAACAGATACGCAGTATTTT.

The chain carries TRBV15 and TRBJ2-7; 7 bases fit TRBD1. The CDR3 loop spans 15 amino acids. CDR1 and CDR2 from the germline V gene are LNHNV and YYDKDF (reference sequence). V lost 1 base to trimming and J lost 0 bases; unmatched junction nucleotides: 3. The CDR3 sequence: CATSRGRDSSYEQYF. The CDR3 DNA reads TGTGCCACCAGCAGAGGTCGGGACAGCTCCTACGAGCAGTACTTC.

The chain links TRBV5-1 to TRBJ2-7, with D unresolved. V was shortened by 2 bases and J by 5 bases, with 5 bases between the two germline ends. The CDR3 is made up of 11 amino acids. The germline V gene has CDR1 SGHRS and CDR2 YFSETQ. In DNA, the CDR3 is TGCGCCAGCAGCTTTAGTAACGAGCAGTACTTC. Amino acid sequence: CASSFSNEQYF.

The CDR3 nucleotides are TGTGCCAGCTCCCCCCTCAGACAGATGAACACTGAAGCTTTCTTT. The encoded protein is CASSPLRQMNTEAFF. The V call is TRBV18, the J call TRBJ1-1, with D tentatively TRBD1 (5 bases). V lost 6 bases to trimming and J lost 0 bases, with 14 bases between them. The CDR3 consists of 15 residues. Per the germline V gene, CDR1 is KGHSH and CDR2 is LQKENI.

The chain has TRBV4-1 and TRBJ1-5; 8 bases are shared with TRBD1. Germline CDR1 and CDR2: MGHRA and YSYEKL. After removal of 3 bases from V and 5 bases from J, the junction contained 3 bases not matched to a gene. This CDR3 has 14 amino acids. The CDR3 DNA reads TGCGCCAGCAGCCAGCAGGGGGCCGATCAGCCCCAGCATTTT. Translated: CASSQQGADQPQHF.

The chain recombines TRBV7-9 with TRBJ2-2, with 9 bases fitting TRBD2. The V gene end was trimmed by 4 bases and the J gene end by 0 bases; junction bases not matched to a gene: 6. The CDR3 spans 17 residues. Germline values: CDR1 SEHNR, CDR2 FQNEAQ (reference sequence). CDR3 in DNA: TGTGCCAGCAGCTACCTACGACTAGCGGCGAACACCGGGGAGCTGTTTTTT. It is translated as CASSYLRLAANTGELFF.

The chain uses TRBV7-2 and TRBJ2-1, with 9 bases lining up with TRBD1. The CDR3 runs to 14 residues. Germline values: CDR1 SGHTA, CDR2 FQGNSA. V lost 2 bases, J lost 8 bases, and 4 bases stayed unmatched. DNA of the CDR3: TGTGCCAGCAGCTTAAACAGGGGGCGGCATGAGCAGTTCTTC. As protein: CASSLNRGRHEQFF.

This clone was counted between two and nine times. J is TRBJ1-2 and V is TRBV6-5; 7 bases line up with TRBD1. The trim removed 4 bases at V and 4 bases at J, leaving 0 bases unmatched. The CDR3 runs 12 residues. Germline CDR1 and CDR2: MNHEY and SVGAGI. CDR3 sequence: CASSWDSYGYTF. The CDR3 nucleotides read TGTGCCAGCAGTTGGGACAGCTATGGCTACACCTTC.

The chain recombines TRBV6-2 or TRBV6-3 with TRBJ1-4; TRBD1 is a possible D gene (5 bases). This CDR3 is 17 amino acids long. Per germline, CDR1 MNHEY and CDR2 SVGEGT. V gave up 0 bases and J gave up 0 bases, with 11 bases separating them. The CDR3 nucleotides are TGTGCCAGCAGTTACTCTAGAGGACACCCAACTAATGAAAAACTGTTTTTT. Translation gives CASSYSRGHPTNEKLFF.

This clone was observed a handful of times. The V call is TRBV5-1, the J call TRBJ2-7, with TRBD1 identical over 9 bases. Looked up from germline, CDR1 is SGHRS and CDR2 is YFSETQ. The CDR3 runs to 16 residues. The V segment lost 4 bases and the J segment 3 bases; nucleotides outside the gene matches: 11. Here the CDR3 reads CASSPGQGNNLYEQYF. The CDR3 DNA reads TGCGCCAGCAGCCCGGGACAGGGAAATAATCTCTACGAGCAGTACTTC.

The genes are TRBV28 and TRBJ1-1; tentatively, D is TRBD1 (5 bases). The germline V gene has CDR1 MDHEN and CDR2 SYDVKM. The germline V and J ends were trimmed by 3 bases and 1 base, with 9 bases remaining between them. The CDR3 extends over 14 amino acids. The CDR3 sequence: CASSLGQTNTEAFF. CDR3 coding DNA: TGTGCCAGCAGTTTGGGGCAAACGAACACTGAAGCTTTCTTT. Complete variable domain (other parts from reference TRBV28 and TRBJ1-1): DVKVTQSSRYLVKRTGEKVFLECVQDMDHENMFWYRQDPGLGLRLIYFSYDVKMKEKGDIPEGYSVSREKKERFSLILESASTNQTSMYLCASSLGQTNTEAFFGQGTRLTVV.

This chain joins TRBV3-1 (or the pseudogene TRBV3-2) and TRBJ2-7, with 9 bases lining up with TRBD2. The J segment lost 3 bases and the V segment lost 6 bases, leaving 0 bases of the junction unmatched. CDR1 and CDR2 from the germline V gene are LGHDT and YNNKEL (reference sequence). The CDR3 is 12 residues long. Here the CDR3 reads CASRTSGYEQYF. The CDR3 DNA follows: TGTGCCAGCAGGACTAGCGGCTACGAGCAGTACTTC.

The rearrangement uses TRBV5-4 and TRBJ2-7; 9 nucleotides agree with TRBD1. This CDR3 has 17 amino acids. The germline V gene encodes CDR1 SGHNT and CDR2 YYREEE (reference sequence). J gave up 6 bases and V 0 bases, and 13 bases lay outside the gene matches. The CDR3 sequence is CASSLGGYRTGEAEQYF. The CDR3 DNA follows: TGTGCCAGCAGCTTGGGCGGTTATAGGACAGGGGAGGCCGAGCAGTACTTC.

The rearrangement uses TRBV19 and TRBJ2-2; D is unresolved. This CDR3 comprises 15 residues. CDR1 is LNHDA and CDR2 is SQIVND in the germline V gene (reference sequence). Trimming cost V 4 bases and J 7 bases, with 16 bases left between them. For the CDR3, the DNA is TGTGCCAGTAGTAAAGTGGCCGGGTCGAGCGGGGAGCTGTTTTTT. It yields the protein CASSKVAGSSGELFF. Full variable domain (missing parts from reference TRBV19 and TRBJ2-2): DGGITQSPKYLFRKEGQNVTLSCEQNLNHDAMYWYRQDPGQGLRLIYYSQIVNDFQKGDIAEGYSVSREKKESFPLTVTSAQKNPTAFYLCASSKVAGSSGELFFGEGSRLTVL.

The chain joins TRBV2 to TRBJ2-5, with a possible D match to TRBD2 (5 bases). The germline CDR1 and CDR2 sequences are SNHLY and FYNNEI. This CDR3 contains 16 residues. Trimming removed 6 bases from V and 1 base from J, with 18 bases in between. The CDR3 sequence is CASSERGLNFQETQYF. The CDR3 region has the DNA TGTGCCAGCAGCGAAAGAGGACTCAATTTCCAAGAGACCCAGTACTTC.

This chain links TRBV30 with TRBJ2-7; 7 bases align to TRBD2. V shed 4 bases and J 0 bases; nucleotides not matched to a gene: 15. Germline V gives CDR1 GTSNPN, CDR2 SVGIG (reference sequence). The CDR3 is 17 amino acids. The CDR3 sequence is CAWTEKGRRGNSYEQYF. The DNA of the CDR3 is TGTGCCTGGACCGAAAAGGGGAGGCGGGGGAACTCCTACGAGCAGTACTTC.

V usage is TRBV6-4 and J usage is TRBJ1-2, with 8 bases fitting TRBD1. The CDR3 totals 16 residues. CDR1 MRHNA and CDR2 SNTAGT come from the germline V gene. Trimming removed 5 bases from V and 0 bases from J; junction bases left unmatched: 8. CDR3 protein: CASSRDRTTSNYGYTF. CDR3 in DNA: TGTGCCAGCAGTCGGGACAGGACCACTTCTAACTATGGCTACACCTTC.

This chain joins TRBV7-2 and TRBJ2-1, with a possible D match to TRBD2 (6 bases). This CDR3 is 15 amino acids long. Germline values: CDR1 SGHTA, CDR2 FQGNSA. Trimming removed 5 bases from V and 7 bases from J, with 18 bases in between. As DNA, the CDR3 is TGTGCCAGCAGCCGGTACTCGGGACTCGCAAATGAGCAGTTCTTC. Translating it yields CASSRYSGLANEQFF. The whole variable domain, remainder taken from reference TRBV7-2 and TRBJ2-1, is GAGVSQSPSNKVTEKGKDVELRCDPISGHTALYWYRQSLGQGLEFLIYFQGNSAPDKSGLPSDRFSAERTGGSVSTLTIQRTQQEDSAVYLCASSRYSGLANEQFFGPGTRLTVL.

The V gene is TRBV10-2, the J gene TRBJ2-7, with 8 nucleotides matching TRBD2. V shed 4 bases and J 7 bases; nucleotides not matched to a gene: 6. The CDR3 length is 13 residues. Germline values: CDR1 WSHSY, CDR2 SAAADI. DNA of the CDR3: TGCGCCAGCAGTGCGGGGGGGCCGCGAGAGCAGTACTTC. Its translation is CASSAGGPREQYF.

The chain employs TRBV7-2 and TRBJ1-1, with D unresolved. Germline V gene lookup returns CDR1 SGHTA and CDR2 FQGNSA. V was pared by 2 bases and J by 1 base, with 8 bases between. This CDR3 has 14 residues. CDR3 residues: CASSLLSSNTEAFF. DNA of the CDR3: TGTGCCAGCAGCTTATTATCTTCGAACACTGAAGCTTTCTTT.

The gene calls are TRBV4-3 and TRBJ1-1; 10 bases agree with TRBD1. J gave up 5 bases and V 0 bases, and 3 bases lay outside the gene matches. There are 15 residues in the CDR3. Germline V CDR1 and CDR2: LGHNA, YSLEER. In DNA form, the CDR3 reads TGCGCCAGCAGCCAAGATGGGACAGGGGTTACTGAAGCTTTCTTT. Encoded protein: CASSQDGTGVTEAFF.

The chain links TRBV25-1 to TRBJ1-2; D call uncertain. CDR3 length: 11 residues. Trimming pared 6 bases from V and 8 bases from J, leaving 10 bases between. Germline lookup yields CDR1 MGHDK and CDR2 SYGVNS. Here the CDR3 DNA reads TGTGCCAGCAGCCCGGGTTGGGGCTACACCTTC. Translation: CASSPGWGYTF.

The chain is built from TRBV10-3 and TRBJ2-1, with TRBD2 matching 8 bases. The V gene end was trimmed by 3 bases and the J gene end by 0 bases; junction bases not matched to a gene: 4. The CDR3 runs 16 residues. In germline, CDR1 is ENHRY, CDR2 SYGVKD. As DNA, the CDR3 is TGTGCCATCAGTGAACCGACTAGCGTCTCCTACAATGAGCAGTTCTTC. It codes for CAISEPTSVSYNEQFF.

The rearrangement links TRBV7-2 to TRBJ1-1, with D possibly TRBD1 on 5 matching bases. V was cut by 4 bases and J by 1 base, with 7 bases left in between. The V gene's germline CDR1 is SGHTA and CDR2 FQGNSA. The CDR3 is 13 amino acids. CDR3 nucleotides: TGTGCCAGCAGCTCAGGACAGAACACTGAAGCTTTCTTT. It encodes CASSSGQNTEAFF. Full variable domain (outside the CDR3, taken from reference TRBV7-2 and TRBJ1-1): GAGVSQSPSNKVTEKGKDVELRCDPISGHTALYWYRQSLGQGLEFLIYFQGNSAPDKSGLPSDRFSAERTGGSVSTLTIQRTQQEDSAVYLCASSSGQNTEAFFGQGTRLTVV.